This TCR beta chain is from a study of T cells in Graves' hyperthyroidism and ophthalmopathy. Overall study results and limits: Blood shared most expanded thyroid clonotypes above 0.001.

V shed 5 bases and J 3 bases; nucleotides not matched to a gene: 13. The CDR3 has 17 amino acids. RNA transcripts served as the template for amplifying TCR beta CDR3 regions. The HTBI primer set served for first-round RT-PCR of the TCR CDR3. TCRdb processed the multiplex PCR reads anew with MiXCR; each CDR3 protein has one entry. Of hundreds of thousands of distinct CDR3 sequences in the sample, about 14% were seen once. This clonotype occurred a few times. The antigen is not known. Patients aged 18 to 65 had newly diagnosed hyperthyroidism lasting under 2 months. PBMCs were obtained from approximately 10 ml fresh peripheral blood.

The sample consisted of blood. The V call is TRBV12-3 or TRBV12-4, the J call TRBJ2-4; 7 nucleotides match TRBD2. This receptor was taken from a woman aged 18 to 35 with Graves' hyperthyroidism. This chain's CDR3 is CASSPSWGGESKNIQYF. CDR3 nucleotide sequence: TGTGCCAGCAGTCCCAGTTGGGGGGGGGAGAGCAAAAACATTCAGTACTTC.